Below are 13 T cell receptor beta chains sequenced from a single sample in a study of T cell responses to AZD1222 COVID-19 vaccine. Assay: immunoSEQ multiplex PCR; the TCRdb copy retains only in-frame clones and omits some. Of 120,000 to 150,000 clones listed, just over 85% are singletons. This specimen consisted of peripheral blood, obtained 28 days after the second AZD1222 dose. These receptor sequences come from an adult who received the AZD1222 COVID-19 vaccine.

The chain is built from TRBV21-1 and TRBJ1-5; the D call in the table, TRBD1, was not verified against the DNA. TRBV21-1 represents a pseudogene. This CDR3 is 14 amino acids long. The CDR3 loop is CASSKGTGDQPQHF. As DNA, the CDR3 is TGTGCCAGCAGCAAGGGGACAGGGGACCAGCCCCAGCATTTT.

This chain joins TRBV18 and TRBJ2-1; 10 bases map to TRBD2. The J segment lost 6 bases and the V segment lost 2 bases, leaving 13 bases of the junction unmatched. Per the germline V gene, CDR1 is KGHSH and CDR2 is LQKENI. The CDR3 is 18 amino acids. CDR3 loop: CASSPTIWTSGSPNEQFF. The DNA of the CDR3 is TGTGCCAGCTCACCAACGATCTGGACTAGCGGATCTCCCAATGAGCAGTTCTTC.

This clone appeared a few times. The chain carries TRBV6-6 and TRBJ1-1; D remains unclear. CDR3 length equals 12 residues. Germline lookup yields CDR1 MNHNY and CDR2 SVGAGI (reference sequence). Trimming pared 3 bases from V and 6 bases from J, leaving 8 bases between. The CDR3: CASSYMMAEAFF. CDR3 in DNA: TGTGCCAGCAGTTATATGATGGCTGAAGCTTTCTTT.

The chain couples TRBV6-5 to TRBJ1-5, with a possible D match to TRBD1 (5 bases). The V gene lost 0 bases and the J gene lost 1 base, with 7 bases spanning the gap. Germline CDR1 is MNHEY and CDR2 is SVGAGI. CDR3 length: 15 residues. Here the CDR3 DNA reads TGTGCCAGCAGTTACTCAGAGGGGAGCAATCAGCCCCAGCATTTT. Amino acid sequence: CASSYSEGSNQPQHF.

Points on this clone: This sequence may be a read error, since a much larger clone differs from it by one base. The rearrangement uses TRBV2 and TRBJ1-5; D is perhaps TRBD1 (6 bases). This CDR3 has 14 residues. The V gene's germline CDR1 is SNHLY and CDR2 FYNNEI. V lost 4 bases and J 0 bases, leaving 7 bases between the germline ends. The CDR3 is CASSGDISNQPQHF. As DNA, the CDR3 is TGTGCCAGCAGTGGGGACATTAGCAATCAGCCCCAGCATTTT.

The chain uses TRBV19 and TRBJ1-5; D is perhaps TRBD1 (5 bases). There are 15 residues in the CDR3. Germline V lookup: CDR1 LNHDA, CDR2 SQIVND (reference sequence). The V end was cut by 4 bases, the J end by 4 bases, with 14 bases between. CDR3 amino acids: CASSTRAGVNQPQHF. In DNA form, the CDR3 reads TGTGCCAGTAGTACAAGGGCGGGGGTGAATCAGCCCCAGCATTTT. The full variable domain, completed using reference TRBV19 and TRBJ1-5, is DGGITQSPKYLFRKEGQNVTLSCEQNLNHDAMYWYRQDPGQGLRLIYYSQIVNDFQKGDIAEGYSVSREKKESFPLTVTSAQKNPTAFYLCASSTRAGVNQPQHFGDGTRLSIL.

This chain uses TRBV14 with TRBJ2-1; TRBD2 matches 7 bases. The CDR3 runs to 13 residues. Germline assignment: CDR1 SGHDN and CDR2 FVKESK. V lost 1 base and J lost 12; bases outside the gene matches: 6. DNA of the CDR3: TGTGCCAGCAGCCAAGGATCGCGGGAGAGGCAGTTCTTC. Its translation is CASSQGSRERQFF.

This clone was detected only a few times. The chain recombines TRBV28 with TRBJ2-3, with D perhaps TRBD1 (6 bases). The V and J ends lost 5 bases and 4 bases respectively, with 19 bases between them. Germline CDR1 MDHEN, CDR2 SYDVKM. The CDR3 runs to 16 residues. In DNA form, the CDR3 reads TGTGCCAGCAGTCCACAGGGAGTGGGGGCTGCAGATACGCAGTATTTT. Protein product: CASSPQGVGAADTQYF.

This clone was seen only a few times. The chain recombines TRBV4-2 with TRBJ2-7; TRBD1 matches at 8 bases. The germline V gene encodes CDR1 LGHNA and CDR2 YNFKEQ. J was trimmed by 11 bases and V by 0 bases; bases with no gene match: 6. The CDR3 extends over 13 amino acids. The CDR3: CASSQDAKGQEYF. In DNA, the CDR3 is TGTGCCAGCAGCCAAGATGCGAAGGGACAGGAGTACTTC.

This CDR3 reads CASSARLPGTGWGNTEAFF. The CDR3 DNA is TGTGCCAGCAGTGCAAGACTCCCCGGGACAGGGTGGGGGAACACTGAAGCTTTCTTT. This chain uses TRBV21-1 with TRBJ1-1; no DNA check was done on the table's D call, TRBD1. TRBV21-1 is a pseudogene. CDR3 size: 19 residues.

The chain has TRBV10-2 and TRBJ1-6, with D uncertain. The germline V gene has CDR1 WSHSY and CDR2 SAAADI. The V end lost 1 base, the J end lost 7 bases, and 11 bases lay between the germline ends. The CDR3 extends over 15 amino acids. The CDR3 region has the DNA TGCGCCAGCAGTGAGTACCAGGACTGGAATTCACCCCTCCACTTT. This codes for CASSEYQDWNSPLHF.

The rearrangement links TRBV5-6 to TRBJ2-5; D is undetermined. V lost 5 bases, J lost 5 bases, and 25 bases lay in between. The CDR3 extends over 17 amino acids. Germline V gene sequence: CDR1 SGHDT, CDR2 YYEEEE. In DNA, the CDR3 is TGTGCCAGCAGTCCTCCCCTTTATAAGCCGCAAGGGGAGACCCAGTACTTC. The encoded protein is CASSPPLYKPQGETQYF.

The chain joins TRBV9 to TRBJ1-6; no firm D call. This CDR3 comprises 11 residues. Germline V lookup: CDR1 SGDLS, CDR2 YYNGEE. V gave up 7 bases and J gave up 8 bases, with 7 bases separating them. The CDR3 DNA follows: TGTGCCAGCGGGGATGATTCACCCCTCCACTTT. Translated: CASGDDSPLHF.